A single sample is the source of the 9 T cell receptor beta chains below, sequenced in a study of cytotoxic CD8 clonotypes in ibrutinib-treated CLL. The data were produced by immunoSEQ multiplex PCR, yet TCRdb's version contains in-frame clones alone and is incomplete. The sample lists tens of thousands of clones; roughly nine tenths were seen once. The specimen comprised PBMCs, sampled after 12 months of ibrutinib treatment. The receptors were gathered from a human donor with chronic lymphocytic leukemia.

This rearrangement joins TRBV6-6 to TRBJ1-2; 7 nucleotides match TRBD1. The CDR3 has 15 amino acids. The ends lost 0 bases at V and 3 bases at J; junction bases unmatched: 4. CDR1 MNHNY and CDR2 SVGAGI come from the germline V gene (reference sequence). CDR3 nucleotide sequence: TGTGCCAGCAGTTACTCAAGGGGGCGGCACTATGGCTACACCTTC. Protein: CASSYSRGRHYGYTF.

In nucleotides, the CDR3 is TGTGCCAGCAGCTTTTATCCCCCGGCCAGGGGGCATGTCTATGGCTACACCTTC. Translation: CASSFYPPARGHVYGYTF. The chain combines TRBV7-9 with TRBJ1-2, with TRBD1 matching 8 bases. Germline V gene sequence: CDR1 SEHNR, CDR2 FQNEAQ (reference sequence). The V and J ends lost 3 bases and 4 bases, in that order; junction bases with no gene match: 16. The CDR3 length is 18 residues. The full variable domain, its missing parts supplied by reference TRBV7-9 and TRBJ1-2, is DTGVSQNPRHKITKRGQNVTFRCDPISEHNRLYWYRQTLGQGPEFLTYFQNEAQLEKSRLLSDRFSAERPKGSFSTLEIQRTEQGDSAMYLCASSFYPPARGHVYGYTFGSGTRLTVV.

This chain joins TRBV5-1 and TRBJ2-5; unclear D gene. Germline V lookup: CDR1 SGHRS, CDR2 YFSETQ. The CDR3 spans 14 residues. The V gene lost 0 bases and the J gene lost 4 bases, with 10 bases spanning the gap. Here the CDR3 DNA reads TGCGCCAGCAGCTTGGCCAATGGCCCAGAGACCCAGTACTTC. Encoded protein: CASSLANGPETQYF.

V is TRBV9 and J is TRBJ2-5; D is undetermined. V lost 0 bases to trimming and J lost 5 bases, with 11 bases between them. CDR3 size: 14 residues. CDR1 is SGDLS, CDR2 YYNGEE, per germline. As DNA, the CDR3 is TGTGCCAGCAGCGTAGACTCAGCATGGGAGACCCAGTACTTC. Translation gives CASSVDSAWETQYF.

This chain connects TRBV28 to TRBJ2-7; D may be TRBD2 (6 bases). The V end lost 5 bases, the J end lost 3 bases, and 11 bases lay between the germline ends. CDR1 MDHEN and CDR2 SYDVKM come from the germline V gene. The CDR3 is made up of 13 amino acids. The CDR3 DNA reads TGTGCCAGCAGTGTGGAGGGTTACTACGAGCAGTACTTC. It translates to CASSVEGYYEQYF.

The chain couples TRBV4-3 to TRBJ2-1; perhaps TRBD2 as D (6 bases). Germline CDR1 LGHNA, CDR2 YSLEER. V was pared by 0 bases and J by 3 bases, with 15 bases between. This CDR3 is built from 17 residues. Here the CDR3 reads CASSQEKRVYFYNEQFF. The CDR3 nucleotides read TGCGCCAGCAGCCAAGAAAAGCGGGTCTACTTCTACAATGAGCAGTTCTTC.

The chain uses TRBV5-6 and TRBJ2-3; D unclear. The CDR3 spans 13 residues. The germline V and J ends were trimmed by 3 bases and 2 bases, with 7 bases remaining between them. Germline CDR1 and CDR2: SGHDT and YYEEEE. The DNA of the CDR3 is TGTGCCAGCAGCTCCGCAAACACAGATACGCAGTATTTT. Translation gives CASSSANTDTQYF.

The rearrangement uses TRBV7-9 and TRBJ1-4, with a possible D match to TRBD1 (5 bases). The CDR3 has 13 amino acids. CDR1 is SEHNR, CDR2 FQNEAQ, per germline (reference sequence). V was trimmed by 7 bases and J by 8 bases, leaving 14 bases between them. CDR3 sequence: CASIRGEGEKLFF. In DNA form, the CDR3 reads TGTGCCAGCATCCGGGGGGAGGGCGAAAAACTGTTTTTT. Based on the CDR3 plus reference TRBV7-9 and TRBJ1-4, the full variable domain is DTGVSQNPRHKITKRGQNVTFRCDPISEHNRLYWYRQTLGQGPEFLTYFQNEAQLEKSRLLSDRFSAERPKGSFSTLEIQRTEQGDSAMYLCASIRGEGEKLFFGSGTQLSVL.

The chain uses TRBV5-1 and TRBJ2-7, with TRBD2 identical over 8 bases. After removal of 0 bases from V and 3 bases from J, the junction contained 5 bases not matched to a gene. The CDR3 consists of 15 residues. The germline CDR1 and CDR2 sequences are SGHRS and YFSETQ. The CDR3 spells CASSLAGGLNYEQYF. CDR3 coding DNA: TGCGCCAGCAGCTTGGCGGGGGGGCTCAACTACGAGCAGTACTTC.